This T cell receptor beta chain emerged from a study of blood T cell repertoires in COVID-19. Study at large: From the United States, Italy and Spain came samples of acute and convalescent COVID-19. PBMCs, B-cell-depleted T cells, or T cells provided the cDNA or gDNA that made up the material.

This clone appeared once. In the study's own analysis: Estimated nucleated cell counts came from reference gene primer amplification. Profiling relied on immunoSEQ multiplex PCR, and the TCRdb table lists in-frame clones only, not all of them. That table gives V, J and clone size, and the DNA gave D and trimming. This sample yields 70,000 or so clones, of which over 85% are seen a single time; just over 9% belongs to the top ten. Material: peripheral blood. This clonotype was obtained from a human donor in a cohort sampled during active COVID-19.

This CDR3 reads CSVEVPGTSGRPPTGELFF. CDR3 nucleotides: TGCAGCGTTGAAGTCCCAGGGACTAGCGGGAGGCCCCCCACCGGGGAGCTGTTTTTT. The genes are TRBV29-1 and TRBJ2-2; 15 bases map to TRBD2. This CDR3 contains 19 residues. Trimming cost V 1 base and J 4 bases; bases outside gene matches: 10. CDR1 SQVTM and CDR2 ANQGSEA come from the germline V gene.